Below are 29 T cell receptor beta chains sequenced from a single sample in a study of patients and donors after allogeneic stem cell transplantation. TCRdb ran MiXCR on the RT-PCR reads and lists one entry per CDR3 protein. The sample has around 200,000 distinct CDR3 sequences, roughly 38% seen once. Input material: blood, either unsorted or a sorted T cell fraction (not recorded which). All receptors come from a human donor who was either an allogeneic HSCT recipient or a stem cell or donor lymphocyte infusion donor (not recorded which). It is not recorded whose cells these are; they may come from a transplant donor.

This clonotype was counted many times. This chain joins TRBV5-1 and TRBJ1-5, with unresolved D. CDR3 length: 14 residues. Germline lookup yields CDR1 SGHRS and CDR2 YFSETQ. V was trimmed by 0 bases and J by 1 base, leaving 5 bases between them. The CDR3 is CASSLGGSNQPQHF. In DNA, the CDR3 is TGCGCCAGCAGCTTGGGAGGAAGCAATCAGCCCCAGCATTTT. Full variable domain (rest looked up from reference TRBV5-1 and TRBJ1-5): KAGVTQTPRYLIKTRGQQVTLSCSPISGHRSVSWYQQTPGQGLQFLFEYFSETQRNKGNFPGRFSGRQFSNSRSEMNVSTLELGDSALYLCASSLGGSNQPQHFGDGTRLSIL.

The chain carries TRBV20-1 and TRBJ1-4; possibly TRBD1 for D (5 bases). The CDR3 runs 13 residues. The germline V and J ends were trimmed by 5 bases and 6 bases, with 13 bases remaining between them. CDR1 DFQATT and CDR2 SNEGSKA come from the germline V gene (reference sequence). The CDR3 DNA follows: TGCAGTGCTGGTTGGGGGTTGGATGAAAAACTGTTTTTT. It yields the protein CSAGWGLDEKLFF.

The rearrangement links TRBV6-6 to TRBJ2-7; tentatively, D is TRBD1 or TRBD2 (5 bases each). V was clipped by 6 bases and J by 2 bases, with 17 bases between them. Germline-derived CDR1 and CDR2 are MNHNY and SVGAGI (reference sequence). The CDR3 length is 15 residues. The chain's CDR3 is CASSPRGAPTYEQYF. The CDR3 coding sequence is TGTGCCAGCAGCCCGAGGGGAGCGCCAACCTACGAGCAGTACTTC.

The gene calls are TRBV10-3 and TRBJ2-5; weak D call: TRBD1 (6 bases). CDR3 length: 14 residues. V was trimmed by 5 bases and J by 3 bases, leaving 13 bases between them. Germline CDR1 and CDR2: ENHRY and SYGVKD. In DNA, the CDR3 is TGTGCCATCAGTAGACAGGCAACGGAAGAGACCCAGTACTTC. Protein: CAISRQATEETQYF.

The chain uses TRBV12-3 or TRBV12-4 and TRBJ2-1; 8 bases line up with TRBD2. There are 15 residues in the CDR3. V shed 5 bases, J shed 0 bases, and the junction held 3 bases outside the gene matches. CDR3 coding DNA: TGTGCCAGCAGTCCCCGGGGGGGCTCCTACAATGAGCAGTTCTTC. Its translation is CASSPRGGSYNEQFF.

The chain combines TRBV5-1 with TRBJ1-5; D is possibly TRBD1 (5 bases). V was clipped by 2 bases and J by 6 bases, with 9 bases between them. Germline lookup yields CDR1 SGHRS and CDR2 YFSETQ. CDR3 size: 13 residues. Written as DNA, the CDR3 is TGCGCCAGCAGCTTCAGGGCAGGTCAGCCCCAGCATTTT. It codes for CASSFRAGQPQHF.

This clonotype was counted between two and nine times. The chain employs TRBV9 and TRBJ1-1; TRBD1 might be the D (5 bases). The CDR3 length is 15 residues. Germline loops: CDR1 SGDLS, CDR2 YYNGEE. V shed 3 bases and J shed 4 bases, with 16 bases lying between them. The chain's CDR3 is CASSGFGASVTEAFF. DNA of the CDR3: TGTGCCAGCAGCGGTTTCGGGGCGTCGGTCACTGAAGCTTTCTTT.

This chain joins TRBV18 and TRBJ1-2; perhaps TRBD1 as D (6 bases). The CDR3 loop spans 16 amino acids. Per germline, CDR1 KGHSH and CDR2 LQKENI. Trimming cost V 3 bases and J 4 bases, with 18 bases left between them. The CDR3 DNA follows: TGTGCCAGCTCACCTTTCACCGGACAGAACCTCTATGGCTACACCTTC. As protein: CASSPFTGQNLYGYTF.

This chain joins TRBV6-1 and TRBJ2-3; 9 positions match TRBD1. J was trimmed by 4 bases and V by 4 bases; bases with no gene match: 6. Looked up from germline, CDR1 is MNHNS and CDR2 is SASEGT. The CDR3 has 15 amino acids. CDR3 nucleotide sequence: TGTGCCAGCAGTGGGGGGAGGACAGGGGCAGATACGCAGTATTTT. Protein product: CASSGGRTGADTQYF.

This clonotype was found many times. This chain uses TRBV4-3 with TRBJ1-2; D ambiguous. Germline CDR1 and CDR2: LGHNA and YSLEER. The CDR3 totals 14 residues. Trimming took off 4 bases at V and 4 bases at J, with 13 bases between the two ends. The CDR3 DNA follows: TGCGCCAGCAGCCTCGCGGGATCTTCCTATGGCTACACCTTC. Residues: CASSLAGSSYGYTF.

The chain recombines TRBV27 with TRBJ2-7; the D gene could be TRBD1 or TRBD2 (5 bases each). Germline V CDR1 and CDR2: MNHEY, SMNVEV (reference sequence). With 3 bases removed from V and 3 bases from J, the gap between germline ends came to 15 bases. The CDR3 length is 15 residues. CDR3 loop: CASSLTGTENYEQYF. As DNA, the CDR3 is TGTGCCAGCAGTTTGACCGGGACGGAGAACTACGAGCAGTACTTC.

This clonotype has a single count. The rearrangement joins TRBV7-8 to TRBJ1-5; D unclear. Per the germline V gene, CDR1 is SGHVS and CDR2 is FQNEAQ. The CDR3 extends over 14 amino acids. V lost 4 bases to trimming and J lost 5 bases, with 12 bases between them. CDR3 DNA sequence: TGTGCCAGCAGCTCCCTAGCCATGGATCAGCCCCAGCATTTT. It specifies CASSSLAMDQPQHF.

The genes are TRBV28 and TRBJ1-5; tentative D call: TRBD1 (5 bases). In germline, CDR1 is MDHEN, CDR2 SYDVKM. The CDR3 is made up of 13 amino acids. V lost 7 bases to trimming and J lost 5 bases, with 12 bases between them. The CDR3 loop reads CASMDTNDQPQHF. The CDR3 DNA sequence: TGTGCCAGCATGGACACAAACGATCAGCCCCAGCATTTT.

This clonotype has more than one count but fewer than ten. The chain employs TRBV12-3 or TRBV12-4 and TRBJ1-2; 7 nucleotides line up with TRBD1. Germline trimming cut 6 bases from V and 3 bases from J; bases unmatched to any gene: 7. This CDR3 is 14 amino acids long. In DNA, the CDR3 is TGTGCCAGCAGCAAGGGACAGCACTACTATGGCTACACCTTC. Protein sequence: CASSKGQHYYGYTF.

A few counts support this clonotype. The CDR3 sequence is CATSRDLQAQVISPLHF. The CDR3 DNA is TGTGCCACCAGCAGAGATCTCCAGGCGCAGGTTATTTCACCCCTCCACTTT. This chain links TRBV15 with TRBJ1-6; D is uncertain. CDR1 is LNHNV, CDR2 YYDKDF, per germline (reference sequence). The CDR3 loop spans 17 amino acids. V was clipped by 0 bases and J by 9 bases, with 18 bases between them.

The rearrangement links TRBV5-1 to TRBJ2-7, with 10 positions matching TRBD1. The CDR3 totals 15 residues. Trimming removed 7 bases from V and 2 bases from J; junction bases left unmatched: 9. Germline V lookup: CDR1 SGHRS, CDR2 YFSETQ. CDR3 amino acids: CASSITGTGAYEQYF. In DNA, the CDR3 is TGCGCCAGCTCCATTACCGGGACAGGGGCCTACGAGCAGTACTTC. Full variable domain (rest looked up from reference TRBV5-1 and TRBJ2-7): KAGVTQTPRYLIKTRGQQVTLSCSPISGHRSVSWYQQTPGQGLQFLFEYFSETQRNKGNFPGRFSGRQFSNSRSEMNVSTLELGDSALYLCASSITGTGAYEQYFGPGTRLTVT.

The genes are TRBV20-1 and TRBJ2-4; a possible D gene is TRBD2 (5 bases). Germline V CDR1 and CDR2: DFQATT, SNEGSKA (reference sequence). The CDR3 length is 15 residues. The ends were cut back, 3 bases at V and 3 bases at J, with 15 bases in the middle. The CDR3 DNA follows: TGCAGTGCTAGCCAAACCTTCGGAGGCAAAAACATTCAGTACTTC. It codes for CSASQTFGGKNIQYF.

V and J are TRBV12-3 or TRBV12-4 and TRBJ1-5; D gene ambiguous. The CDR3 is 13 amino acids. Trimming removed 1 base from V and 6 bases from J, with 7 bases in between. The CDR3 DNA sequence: TGTGCCAGCAGTTTAGGGGAGGGTCAGCCCCAGCATTTT. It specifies CASSLGEGQPQHF.

CDR3 residues: CSVEGTEDEKLFF. The CDR3 DNA follows: TGCAGCGTTGAGGGGACAGAGGATGAAAAACTGTTTTTT. The chain carries TRBV29-1 and TRBJ1-4; 7 positions agree with TRBD1. CDR1 is SQVTM and CDR2 is ANQGSEA in the germline V gene. The CDR3 covers 13 residues. With 3 bases clipped from V and 6 bases from J, the junction kept 4 bases outside the gene matches.

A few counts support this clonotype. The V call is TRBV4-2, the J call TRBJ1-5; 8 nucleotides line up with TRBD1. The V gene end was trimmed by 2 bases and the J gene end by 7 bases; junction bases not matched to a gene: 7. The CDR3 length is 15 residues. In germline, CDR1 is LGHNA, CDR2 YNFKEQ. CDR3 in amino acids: CASSQSDREQQPQHF. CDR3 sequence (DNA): TGTGCCAGCAGCCAATCGGACAGGGAACAACAGCCCCAGCATTTT.

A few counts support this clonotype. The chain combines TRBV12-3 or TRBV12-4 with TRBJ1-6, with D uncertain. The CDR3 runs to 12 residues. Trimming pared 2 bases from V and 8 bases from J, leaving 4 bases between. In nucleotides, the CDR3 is TGTGCCAGCAGTTTACAGCATTCACCCCTCCACTTT. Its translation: CASSLQHSPLHF.

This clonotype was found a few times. CDR3 amino acids: CASSQRGNNSPLHF. As DNA, the CDR3 is TGTGCCAGCAGTCAGAGGGGTAACAATTCACCCCTCCACTTT. The V and J genes are TRBV12-3 or TRBV12-4 and TRBJ1-6, with D perhaps matching TRBD1 (5 bases). The CDR3 is 14 residues long. Trimming left V 5 bases short and J 7 bases short, with 12 bases between.

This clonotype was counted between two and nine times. The CDR3, as DNA: TGTGCCACCAGCAGAGAACCCCGGACCGGGGGTGGGTCACCCCTCCACTTT. This sequence encodes CATSREPRTGGGSPLHF. This chain links TRBV15 with TRBJ1-6; tentatively, D is TRBD1 (5 bases). The CDR3 spans 17 residues. Germline values: CDR1 LNHNV, CDR2 YYDKDF (reference sequence). The ends were cut back, 0 bases at V and 10 bases at J, with 19 bases in the middle.

DNA for the CDR3: TGCGCCAGCAGCCAAACCCGGGGGCACTCCTACGAGCAGTACTTC. It is translated as CASSQTRGHSYEQYF. V is TRBV4-3 and J is TRBJ2-7; D could derive from TRBD1 or TRBD2 (6 bases each). The germline V and J ends were trimmed by 2 bases and 0 bases, with 11 bases remaining between them. Germline CDR1 is LGHNA and CDR2 is YSLEER. The CDR3 has 15 amino acids.

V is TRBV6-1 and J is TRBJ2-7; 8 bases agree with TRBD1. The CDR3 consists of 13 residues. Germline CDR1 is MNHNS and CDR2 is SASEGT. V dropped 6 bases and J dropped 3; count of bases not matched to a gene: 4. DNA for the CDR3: TGTGCCAGCAGAATGACAGGGGACTACGAGCAGTACTTC. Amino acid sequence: CASRMTGDYEQYF.

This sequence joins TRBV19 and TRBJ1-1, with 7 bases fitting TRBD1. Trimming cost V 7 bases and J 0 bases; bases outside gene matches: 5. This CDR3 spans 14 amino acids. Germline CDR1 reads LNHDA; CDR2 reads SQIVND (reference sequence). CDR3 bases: TGTGCCAGTAAGAAGGGGACAGTGAACACTGAAGCTTTCTTT. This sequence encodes CASKKGTVNTEAFF.

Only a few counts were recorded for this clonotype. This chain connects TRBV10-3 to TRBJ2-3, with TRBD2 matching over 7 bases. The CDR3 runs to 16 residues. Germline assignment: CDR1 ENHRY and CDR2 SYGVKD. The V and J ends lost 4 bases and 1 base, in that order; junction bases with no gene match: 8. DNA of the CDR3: TGTGCCATCAGTGTTTCGGGCCGGGGGGGCACAGATACGCAGTATTTT. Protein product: CAISVSGRGGTDTQYF.

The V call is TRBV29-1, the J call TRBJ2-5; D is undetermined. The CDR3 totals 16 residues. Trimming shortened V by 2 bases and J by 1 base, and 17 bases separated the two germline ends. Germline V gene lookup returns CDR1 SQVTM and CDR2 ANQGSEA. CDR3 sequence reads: CSVETVRSWPQETQYF. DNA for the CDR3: TGCAGCGTTGAAACCGTTAGGTCCTGGCCCCAAGAGACCCAGTACTTC.

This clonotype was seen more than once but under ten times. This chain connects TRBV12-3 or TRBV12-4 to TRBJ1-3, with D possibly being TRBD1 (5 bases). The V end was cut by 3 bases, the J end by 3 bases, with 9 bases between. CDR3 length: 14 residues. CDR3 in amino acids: CASSFGTVGNTIYF. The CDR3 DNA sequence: TGTGCCAGCAGTTTCGGGACGGTTGGAAACACCATATATTTT.